The 18 T cell receptor beta chains listed next were all sequenced from one sample in a study of cytomegalovirus exposure and HLA in healthy donors. Primers: 60 Vbeta forward and 13 Jbeta reverse. Clones were read by immunoSEQ multiplex PCR, and TCRdb kept only the in-frame ones, dropping some. The table has 150,000 to 200,000 clones, 85% seen once. Sequenced input: PBMCs. These receptors were taken from a boy younger than 10 in good health and CMV-seronegative.

The chain employs TRBV7-9 and TRBJ2-1; D is possibly TRBD1 (5 bases). The CDR3 consists of 12 residues. The V and J ends lost 1 base and 12 bases respectively, with 10 bases between them. CDR1 SEHNR and CDR2 FQNEAQ come from the germline V gene (reference sequence). In DNA form, the CDR3 reads TGTGCCAGCAGCTTAGGGGGCGGATTGCAGTTCTTC. Translated, it gives CASSLGGGLQFF.

This chain joins TRBV19 and TRBJ2-7; 11 nucleotides match TRBD2. The junction had 1 base not matched to a gene; V was cut back by 3 bases and J by 3 bases. The CDR3 has 14 residues. CDR1 is LNHDA, CDR2 SQIVND, per germline (reference sequence). The CDR3 is CASSIGLAGYEQYF. Written as DNA, the CDR3 is TGTGCCAGTAGTATCGGACTAGCGGGCTACGAGCAGTACTTC. The full variable domain, completed using reference TRBV19 and TRBJ2-7, is DGGITQSPKYLFRKEGQNVTLSCEQNLNHDAMYWYRQDPGQGLRLIYYSQIVNDFQKGDIAEGYSVSREKKESFPLTVTSAQKNPTAFYLCASSIGLAGYEQYFGPGTRLTVT.

The rearrangement uses TRBV7-9 and TRBJ2-5; tentatively, D is TRBD1 (6 bases). Germline V lookup: CDR1 SEHNR, CDR2 FQNEAQ (reference sequence). V was cut by 4 bases and J by 0 bases, with 12 bases left in between. This CDR3 spans 15 amino acids. As DNA, the CDR3 is TGTGCCAGCAGCTCAGCGAGGGGGAACCAAGAGACCCAGTACTTC. Translation gives CASSSARGNQETQYF.

The gene calls are TRBV25-1 and TRBJ1-2; D remains unclear. The CDR3 is 14 residues long. The V gene lost 0 bases and the J gene lost 5 bases, with 10 bases spanning the gap. Per the germline V gene, CDR1 is MGHDK and CDR2 is SYGVNS. CDR3 loop: CASSEYGAGYGYTF. CDR3 nucleotide sequence: TGTGCCAGCAGTGAATACGGTGCGGGATATGGCTACACCTTC.

The count of this clone is one. The chain links TRBV7-8 to TRBJ1-2; the D is unclear. The CDR3 runs 13 residues. Trimming left V 1 base short and J 6 bases short, with 9 bases between. The germline gives CDR1 SGHVS, CDR2 FQNEAQ. CDR3 in DNA: TGTGCCAGCAGCTTAGACAGTCTGGATGGCTACACCTTC. Translating it yields CASSLDSLDGYTF.

This clone was recorded only once. The chain uses TRBV2 and TRBJ2-5; unclear D gene. The V end lost 6 bases, the J end lost 5 bases, and 10 bases lay between the germline ends. CDR3 size: 12 residues. The germline CDR1 and CDR2 sequences are SNHLY and FYNNEI. CDR3 coding DNA: TGTGCCAGCAGAGAGGCGCGGGAGACCCAGTACTTC. It specifies CASREARETQYF.

V gene TRBV7-2 combines with J gene TRBJ1-5; 7 positions agree with TRBD1. V shed 5 bases and J 3 bases; nucleotides not matched to a gene: 13. Per the germline V gene, CDR1 is SGHTA and CDR2 is FQGNSA. The CDR3 consists of 17 residues. This CDR3 reads CASSESPGQINNQPQHF. CDR3 bases: TGTGCCAGCAGCGAAAGTCCGGGACAGATTAACAATCAGCCCCAGCATTTT.

The V and J genes are TRBV5-1 and TRBJ1-6; D possibly corresponds to TRBD1 (5 bases). This CDR3 is 14 amino acids long. Trimming pared 0 bases from V and 7 bases from J, leaving 8 bases between. The V gene's germline CDR1 is SGHRS and CDR2 YFSETQ. This CDR3 is CASSLDRTNSPLHF. The CDR3 nucleotides read TGCGCCAGCAGCTTGGACAGGACCAATTCACCCCTCCACTTT. Full variable domain (outside the CDR3, taken from reference TRBV5-1 and TRBJ1-6): KAGVTQTPRYLIKTRGQQVTLSCSPISGHRSVSWYQQTPGQGLQFLFEYFSETQRNKGNFPGRFSGRQFSNSRSEMNVSTLELGDSALYLCASSLDRTNSPLHFGNGTRLTVT.

This clone came up a few times. CDR3 region: CASSPPGGSDTQYF. Written as DNA, the CDR3 is TGTGCCAGCAGCCCCCCGGGAGGGTCAGATACGCAGTATTTT. V gene TRBV7-9 combines with J gene TRBJ2-3; 8 bases align to TRBD2. Losses at the gene ends were 5 bases for V and 4 bases for J; bases not matched to a gene: 5. The CDR3 is 14 residues long. CDR1 SEHNR and CDR2 FQNEAQ come from the germline V gene (reference sequence).

This sequence joins TRBV4-1 and TRBJ2-1; 9 bases align to TRBD2. Germline trimming cut 5 bases from V and 6 bases from J; bases unmatched to any gene: 17. CDR1 MGHRA and CDR2 YSYEKL come from the germline V gene. This CDR3 is built from 18 residues. CDR3 in amino acids: CASSEGRSSGVILNEQFF. The CDR3 coding sequence is TGCGCCAGCAGCGAAGGGAGGTCTAGCGGGGTAATTCTCAATGAGCAGTTCTTC.

The rearrangement links TRBV9 to TRBJ2-7, with 10 bases lining up with TRBD2. Germline V gene sequence: CDR1 SGDLS, CDR2 YYNGEE. This CDR3 comprises 16 residues. The V and J ends lost 0 bases and 5 bases, in that order; junction bases with no gene match: 8. CDR3 protein: CASSVDGLAGAHEQYF. CDR3 in DNA: TGTGCCAGCAGCGTAGACGGTCTAGCGGGAGCCCACGAGCAGTACTTC.

The V and J genes are TRBV13 and TRBJ1-2; 9 positions agree with TRBD1. Germline lookup yields CDR1 PRHDT and CDR2 FYEKMQ (reference sequence). Germline trimming cut 5 bases from V and 6 bases from J; bases unmatched to any gene: 16. CDR3 length equals 17 residues. In nucleotides, the CDR3 is TGTGCCAGCAGCGGACCAATTTCGGGACAGGGTTTGAATGGCTACACCTTC. This codes for CASSGPISGQGLNGYTF.

The chain is built from TRBV28 and TRBJ1-1, with D possibly being TRBD1 (6 bases). The V end was cut by 3 bases, the J end by 5 bases, with 13 bases between. The CDR3 runs to 14 residues. Germline V gives CDR1 MDHEN, CDR2 SYDVKM. CDR3 amino acids: CASSFWGGFTEAFF. CDR3 bases: TGTGCCAGCAGTTTTTGGGGGGGCTTTACTGAAGCTTTCTTT.

The rearrangement joins TRBV5-6 to TRBJ1-2; D is unresolved. Trimming stripped 2 bases from V and 4 bases from J, with 9 bases between. The germline V gene encodes CDR1 SGHDT and CDR2 YYEEEE. CDR3 length equals 13 residues. The CDR3 region is CASSFTQIYGYTF. CDR3 coding DNA: TGTGCCAGCAGCTTCACACAGATCTATGGCTACACCTTC.

The V call is TRBV4-2, the J call TRBJ2-3; TRBD2 is a possible D gene (7 bases). This CDR3 contains 15 residues. Trimming took off 0 bases at V and 5 bases at J, with 12 bases between the two ends. The germline V gene encodes CDR1 LGHNA and CDR2 YNFKEQ. The DNA for the CDR3 is TGTGCCAGCAGCCAAGAGGGGGGGGCGGGAGATACGCAGTATTTT. Translated, it gives CASSQEGGAGDTQYF.

J is TRBJ1-4 and V is TRBV28; 8 nucleotides agree with TRBD1. V gave up 7 bases and J gave up 8 bases; unmatched junction bases: 15. This CDR3 comprises 16 residues. Per the germline V gene, CDR1 is MDHEN and CDR2 is SYDVKM. CDR3 amino acids: CASKADREQSREKLFF. For the CDR3, the DNA is TGTGCCAGCAAAGCGGACAGGGAGCAGAGTAGGGAAAAACTGTTTTTT.

V gene TRBV7-2 combines with J gene TRBJ2-1, with 13 bases identical to TRBD2. The CDR3 spans 16 residues. Germline V lookup: CDR1 SGHTA, CDR2 FQGNSA. The V segment lost 6 bases and the J segment 9 bases; nucleotides outside the gene matches: 11. The CDR3 protein is CASSSPGLAGSSEQFF. CDR3 DNA: TGTGCCAGCAGTTCGCCGGGACTAGCGGGGTCAAGTGAGCAGTTCTTC.

The chain couples TRBV29-1 to TRBJ2-1, with 10 bases aligning to TRBD2. V shed 3 bases, J shed 6 bases, and the junction held 2 bases outside the gene matches. The CDR3 runs 13 residues. Germline lookup yields CDR1 SQVTM and CDR2 ANQGSEA. CDR3: CSVDLAGANEQFF. Here the CDR3 DNA reads TGCAGCGTTGACCTAGCGGGGGCCAATGAGCAGTTCTTC.